This T cell receptor (beta chain) was sequenced during a study of molecular identifiers for immune sequencing clone quantification. Ten or more counts support this clonotype. V was trimmed by 3 bases and J by 5 bases, leaving 14 bases between them. The CDR3 has 13 residues. The germline V gene encodes CDR1 DFQATT and CDR2 SNEGSKA (reference sequence). TCRdb recomputed calls from the PCR reads with MiXCR, one row per CDR3 protein. This table has about 640,000 distinct CDR3 sequences, roughly 21% appearing once. Sequencing was done on a sample of naive CD8+ T cells from blood, with Jurkat cell RNA spiked in. Subset defined: FACS-sorted CD8+CD4-CCR7+CD45RA+ naive T cells. The clonotype comes from a human donor in good health. Some libraries in this study had Jurkat cell RNA spiked in. V is TRBV20-1 and J is TRBJ2-7; D remains ambiguous. This CDR3 is CSASSSLSDEQYF. The CDR3 DNA is TGCAGTGCTAGTTCCTCCCTAAGCGACGAGCAGTACTTC.